The sample holds many counts of the clone carrying this TCR beta chain. Its antigen is as yet unknown. TCRdb passed the 5' RACE reads through MiXCR, listing each CDR3 protein once. The table lists more than 20,000 distinct CDR3 sequences, roughly 4.2% of them singletons, with around 6% in the top ten. Trimming left V 0 bases short and J 4 bases short, with 10 bases between. The V gene's germline CDR1 is MGHRA and CDR2 YSYEKL. The length of the CDR3 is 15 residues. These data originate in a study of early T cells in non-severe SARS-CoV-2 infection. Study outcomes and limitations: Anti-spike CD8 specificities were favored by VDJdb matching, whose results missed private and CD4 specificities.

The chain carries TRBV4-1 and TRBJ1-3; possible D gene TRBD1, 6 bases. The sequencing sample was made of whole blood. The sequence came from an adult who was a healthcare worker with PCR-confirmed SARS-CoV-2 infection or an uninfected control (not recorded which). The DNA of the CDR3 is TGCGCCAGCAGCCAAGAGAACAGGGAAGGAAACACCATATATTTT. The encoded protein is CASSQENREGNTIYF.